This T cell receptor beta chain comes out of a study of T cell changes during pregnancy in multiple sclerosis (dated by TCRdb to the late 2010s). With respect to the entire study: The study examined how the T cell repertoire changed over the course of pregnancy in women with multiple sclerosis.

Concerning this clone: Its antigen remains undetermined. No qualities accompany the bases; no much larger clone lies one base away.

Receptor libraries were prepared by the immunoSEQ multiplex PCR assay. TCRdb's version of the immuneACCESS table is confined to in-frame rearrangements and falls short of the full clone set. An unresolved V gene accounts for under half of the shortfall where checked; the remainder is of unknown origin. This sample has about 49,000 clones in its table, and around 93% of those were observed once. Of the sample, approximately 6% falls within the top ten clones. In the germline V gene (reference sequence), CDR1 corresponds to SEHNR and CDR2 to FQNEAQ. Taken from cysteine to phenylalanine, the CDR3 has 13 residues. Of all the DNA, just the CDR3 is kept, 39 bases in frame from base 1. The trim is 5 bases for V and 0 bases for J, with a gap of 7 bases between the germline ends.

Recombination linked TRBV7-9 to TRBJ1-1, with no reliable assignment of the D segment. The sample in question was CD8+ T cells from peripheral blood mononuclear cells, obtained in the first trimester of pregnancy. The sequence came from a female donor with multiple sclerosis, enrolled in a pregnancy study. At the DNA level, the sequence is TGTGCCAGCAGCGAGGTTTTGAACACTGAAGCTTTCTTT. Its protein reads: CASSEVLNTEAFF.